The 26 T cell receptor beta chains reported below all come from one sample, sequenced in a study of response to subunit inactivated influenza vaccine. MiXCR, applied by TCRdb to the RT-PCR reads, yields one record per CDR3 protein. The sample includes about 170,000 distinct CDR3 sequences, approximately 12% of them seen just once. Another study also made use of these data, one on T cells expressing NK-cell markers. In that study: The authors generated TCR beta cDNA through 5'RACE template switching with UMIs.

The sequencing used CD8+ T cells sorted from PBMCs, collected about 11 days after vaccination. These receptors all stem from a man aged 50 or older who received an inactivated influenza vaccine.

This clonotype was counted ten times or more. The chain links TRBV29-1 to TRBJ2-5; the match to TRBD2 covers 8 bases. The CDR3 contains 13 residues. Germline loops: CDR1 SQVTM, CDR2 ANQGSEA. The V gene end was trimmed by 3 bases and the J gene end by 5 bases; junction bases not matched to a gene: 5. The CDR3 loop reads CSVDSGEGETQYF. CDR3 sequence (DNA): TGCAGCGTTGATAGCGGGGAGGGGGAGACCCAGTACTTC.

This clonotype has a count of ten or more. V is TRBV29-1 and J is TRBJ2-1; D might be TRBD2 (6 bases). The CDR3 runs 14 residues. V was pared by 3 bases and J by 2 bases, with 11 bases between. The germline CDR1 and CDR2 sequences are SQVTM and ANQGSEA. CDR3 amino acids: CSVDGGTTYNEQFF. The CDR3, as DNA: TGCAGCGTTGATGGCGGGACCACCTACAATGAGCAGTTCTTC.

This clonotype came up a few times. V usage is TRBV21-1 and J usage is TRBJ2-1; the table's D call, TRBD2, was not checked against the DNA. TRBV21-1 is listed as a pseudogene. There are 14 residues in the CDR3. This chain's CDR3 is CATPQRREMSEQFF. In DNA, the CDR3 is TGTGCCACCCCCCAACGGCGGGAGATGAGTGAGCAGTTCTTC.

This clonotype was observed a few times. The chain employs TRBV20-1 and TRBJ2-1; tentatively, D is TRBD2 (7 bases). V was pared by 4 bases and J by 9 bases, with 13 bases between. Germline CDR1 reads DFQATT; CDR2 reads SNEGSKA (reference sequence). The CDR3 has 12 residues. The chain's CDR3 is CSANREGGEQFF. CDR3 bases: TGCAGTGCTAACAGGGAGGGGGGTGAGCAGTTCTTC.

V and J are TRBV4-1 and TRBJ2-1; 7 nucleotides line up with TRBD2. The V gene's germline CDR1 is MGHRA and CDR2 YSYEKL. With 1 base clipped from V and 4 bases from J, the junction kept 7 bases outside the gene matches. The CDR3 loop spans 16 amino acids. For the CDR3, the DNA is TGCGCCAGCAGCCAAGGGGTGCGGGGGAATTACAATGAGCAGTTCTTC. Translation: CASSQGVRGNYNEQFF.

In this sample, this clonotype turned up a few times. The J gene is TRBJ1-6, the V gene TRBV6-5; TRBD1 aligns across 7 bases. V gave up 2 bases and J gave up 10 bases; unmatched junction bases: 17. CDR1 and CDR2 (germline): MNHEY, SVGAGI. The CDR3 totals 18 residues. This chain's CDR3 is CASSYANRGGSPKSPLHF. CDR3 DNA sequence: TGTGCCAGCAGTTACGCGAACAGGGGAGGATCTCCCAAGTCACCCCTCCACTTT.

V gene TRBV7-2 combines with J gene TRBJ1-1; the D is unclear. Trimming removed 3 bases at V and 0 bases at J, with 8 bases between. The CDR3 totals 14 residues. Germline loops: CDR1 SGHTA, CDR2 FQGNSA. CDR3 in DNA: TGTGCCAGCAGCTTGGACCTAATGAACACTGAAGCTTTCTTT. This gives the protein CASSLDLMNTEAFF.

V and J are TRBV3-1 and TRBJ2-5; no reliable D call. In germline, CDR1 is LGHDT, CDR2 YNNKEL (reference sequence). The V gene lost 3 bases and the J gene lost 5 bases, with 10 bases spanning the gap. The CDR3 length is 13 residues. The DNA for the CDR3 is TGTGCCAGCAGCCATTGGGTGGGGGAGACCCAGTACTTC. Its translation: CASSHWVGETQYF.

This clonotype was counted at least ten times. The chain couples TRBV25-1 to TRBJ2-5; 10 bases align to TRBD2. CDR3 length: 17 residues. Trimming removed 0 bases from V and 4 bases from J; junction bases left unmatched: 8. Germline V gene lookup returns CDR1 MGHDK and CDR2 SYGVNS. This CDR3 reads CASSEYSLAGAGETQYF. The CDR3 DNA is TGTGCCAGCAGTGAATATTCGCTAGCGGGGGCGGGAGAGACCCAGTACTTC.

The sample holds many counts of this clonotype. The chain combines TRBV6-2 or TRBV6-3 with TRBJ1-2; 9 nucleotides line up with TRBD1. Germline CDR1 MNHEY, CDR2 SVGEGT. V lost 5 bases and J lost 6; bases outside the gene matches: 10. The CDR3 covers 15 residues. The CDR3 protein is CASSQSWTGEDGYTF. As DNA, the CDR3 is TGTGCCAGCAGTCAGTCCTGGACAGGGGAGGATGGCTACACCTTC.

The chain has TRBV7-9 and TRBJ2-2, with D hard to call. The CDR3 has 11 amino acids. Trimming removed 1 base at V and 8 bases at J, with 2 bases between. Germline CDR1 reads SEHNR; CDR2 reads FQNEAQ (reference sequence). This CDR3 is CASSLEGELFF. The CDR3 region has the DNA TGTGCCAGCAGCTTAGAGGGGGAGCTGTTTTTT. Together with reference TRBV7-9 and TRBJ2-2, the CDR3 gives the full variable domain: DTGVSQNPRHKITKRGQNVTFRCDPISEHNRLYWYRQTLGQGPEFLTYFQNEAQLEKSRLLSDRFSAERPKGSFSTLEIQRTEQGDSAMYLCASSLEGELFFGEGSRLTVL.

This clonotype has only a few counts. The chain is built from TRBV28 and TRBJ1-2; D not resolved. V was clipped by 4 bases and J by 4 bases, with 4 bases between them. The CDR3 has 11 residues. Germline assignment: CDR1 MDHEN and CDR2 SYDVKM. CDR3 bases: TGTGCCAGCAGTTACACCTATGGCTACACCTTC. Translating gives CASSYTYGYTF.

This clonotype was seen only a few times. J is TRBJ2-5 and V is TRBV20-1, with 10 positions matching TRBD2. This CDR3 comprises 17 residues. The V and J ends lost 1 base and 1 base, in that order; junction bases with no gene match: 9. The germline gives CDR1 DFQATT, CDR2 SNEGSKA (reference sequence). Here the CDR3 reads CSARATGTSAFQETQYF. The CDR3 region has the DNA TGCAGTGCTAGAGCGACGGGGACTAGCGCCTTCCAAGAGACCCAGTACTTC.

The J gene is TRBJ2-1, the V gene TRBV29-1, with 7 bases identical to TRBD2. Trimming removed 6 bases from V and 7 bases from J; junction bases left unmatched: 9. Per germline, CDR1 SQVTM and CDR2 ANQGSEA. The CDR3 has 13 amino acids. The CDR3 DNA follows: TGCAGCGTCGATGCGGGGGAGGGAAATGAGCAGTTCTTC. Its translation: CSVDAGEGNEQFF.

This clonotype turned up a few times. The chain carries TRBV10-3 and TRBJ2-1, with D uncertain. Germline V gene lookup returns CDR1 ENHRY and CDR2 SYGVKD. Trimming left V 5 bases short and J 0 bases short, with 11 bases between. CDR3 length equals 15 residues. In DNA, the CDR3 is TGTGCCATCAGTTTCAGCCCCAACTCCTACAATGAGCAGTTCTTC. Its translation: CAISFSPNSYNEQFF.

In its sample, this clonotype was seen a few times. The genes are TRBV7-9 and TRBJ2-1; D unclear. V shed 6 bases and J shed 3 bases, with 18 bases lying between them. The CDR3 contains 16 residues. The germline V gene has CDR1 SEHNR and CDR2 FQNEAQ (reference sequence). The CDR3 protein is CASRSARPTHYNEQFF. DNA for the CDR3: TGTGCCAGCAGATCAGCCCGGCCCACCCACTACAATGAGCAGTTCTTC.

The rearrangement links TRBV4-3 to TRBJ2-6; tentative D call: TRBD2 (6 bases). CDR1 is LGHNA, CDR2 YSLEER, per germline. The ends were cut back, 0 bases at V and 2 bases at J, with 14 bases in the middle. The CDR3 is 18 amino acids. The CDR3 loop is CASSQDLGDLTGANVLTF. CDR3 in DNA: TGCGCCAGCAGCCAAGACCTCGGGGACTTAACTGGGGCCAACGTCCTGACTTTC.

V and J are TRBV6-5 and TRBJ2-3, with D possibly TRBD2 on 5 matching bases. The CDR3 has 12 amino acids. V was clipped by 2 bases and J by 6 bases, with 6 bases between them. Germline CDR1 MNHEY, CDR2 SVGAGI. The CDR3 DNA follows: TGTGCCAGCAGTTACCCGGGGGATACGCAGTATTTT. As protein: CASSYPGDTQYF.

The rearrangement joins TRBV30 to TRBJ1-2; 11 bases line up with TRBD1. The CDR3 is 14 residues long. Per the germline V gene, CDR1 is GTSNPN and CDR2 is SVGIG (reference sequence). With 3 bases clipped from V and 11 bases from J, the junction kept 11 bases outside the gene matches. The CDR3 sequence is CAWSPGQGASPYTF. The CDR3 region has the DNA TGTGCCTGGAGCCCCGGACAGGGGGCATCCCCATACACCTTC.

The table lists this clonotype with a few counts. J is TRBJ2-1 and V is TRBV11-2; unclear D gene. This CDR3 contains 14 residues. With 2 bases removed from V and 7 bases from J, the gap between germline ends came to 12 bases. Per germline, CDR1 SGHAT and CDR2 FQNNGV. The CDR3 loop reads CASSLNPLGNEQFF. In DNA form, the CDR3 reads TGTGCCAGCAGCTTAAACCCGTTGGGGAATGAGCAGTTCTTC.

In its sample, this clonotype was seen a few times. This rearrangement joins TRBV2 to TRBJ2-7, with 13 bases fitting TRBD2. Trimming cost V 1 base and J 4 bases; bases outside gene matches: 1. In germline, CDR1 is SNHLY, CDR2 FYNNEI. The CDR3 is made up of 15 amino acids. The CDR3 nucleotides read TGTGCCAGCAGTGAAGGGACTAGCGGGAGATACGAGCAGTACTTC. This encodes CASSEGTSGRYEQYF.

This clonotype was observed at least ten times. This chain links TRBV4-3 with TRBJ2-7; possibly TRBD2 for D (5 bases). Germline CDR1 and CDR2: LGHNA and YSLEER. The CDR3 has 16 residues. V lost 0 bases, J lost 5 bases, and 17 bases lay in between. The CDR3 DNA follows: TGCGCCAGCAGCCAAGAGGTCCCCGGGTCGGGGAACGAGCAGTACTTC. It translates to CASSQEVPGSGNEQYF.

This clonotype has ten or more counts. The CDR3 is CASRDPTGSYYNEQFF. The CDR3 bases are TGTGCCAGCAGGGACCCGACAGGATCATACTACAATGAGCAGTTCTTC. V and J are TRBV28 and TRBJ2-1, with a tentative D call TRBD1 (6 bases). The CDR3 is 16 amino acids. Germline assignment: CDR1 MDHEN and CDR2 SYDVKM. The V end was cut by 6 bases, the J end by 3 bases, with 18 bases between. The variable domain in full, completed from reference TRBV28 and TRBJ2-1, reads DVKVTQSSRYLVKRTGEKVFLECVQDMDHENMFWYRQDPGLGLRLIYFSYDVKMKEKGDIPEGYSVSREKKERFSLILESASTNQTSMYLCASRDPTGSYYNEQFFGPGTRLTVL.

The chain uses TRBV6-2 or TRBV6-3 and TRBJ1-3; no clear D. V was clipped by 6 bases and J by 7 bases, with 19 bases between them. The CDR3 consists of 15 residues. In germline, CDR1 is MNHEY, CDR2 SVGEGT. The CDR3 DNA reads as TGTGCCAGCAGCGAGACATCCCCACTCGGGAACACCATATATTTT. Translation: CASSETSPLGNTIYF.

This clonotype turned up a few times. This chain's CDR3 is CASSLFGGAYSGANVLTF. The DNA of the CDR3 is TGTGCCAGCAGTTTATTTGGCGGGGCGTACTCTGGGGCCAACGTCCTGACTTTC. This chain links TRBV28 with TRBJ2-6; a weak D match, TRBD2 (6 bases). CDR3 length: 18 amino acids. CDR1 MDHEN and CDR2 SYDVKM come from the germline V gene. The V end lost 1 base, the J end lost 0 bases, and 13 bases lay between the germline ends.

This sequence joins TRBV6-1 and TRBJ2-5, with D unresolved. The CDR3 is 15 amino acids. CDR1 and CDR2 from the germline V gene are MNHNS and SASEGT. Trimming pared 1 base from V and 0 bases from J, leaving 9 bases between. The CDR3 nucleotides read TGTGCCAGCAGTGAAGGTCGATCGTACCAAGAGACCCAGTACTTC. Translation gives CASSEGRSYQETQYF.